This TCR beta chain is from a study of OX40 agonist ivuxolimab in advanced cancers. General study findings and limits: At 0.1 to 3.0 mg/kg and by week 6, CD4+ and CD8+ T cells in the blood had expanded clonally. No antigen was identified for the clonally expanded peripheral T cells.

CDR3 length: 14 residues. In germline, CDR1 is MDHEN, CDR2 SYDVKM. Trimming shortened V by 6 bases and J by 0 bases, and 12 bases separated the two germline ends. This clone is a singleton in its sample. Its antigen remains unidentified. This table comes from immunoSEQ multiplex PCR, and its TCRdb copy is limited to in-frame clones, with some not included. The sample lists fewer than 8,500 clones; approximately 71% were seen once. The receptor comes from an adult with an advanced solid tumor such as melanoma, head and neck, liver or kidney cancer. The V call is TRBV28, the J call TRBJ2-7; tentatively, D is TRBD2 (7 bases). The sequenced sample was CD4+ or CD8+ T cells sorted from blood, obtained in a trial of the OX40 agonist ivuxolimab. CDR3 residues: CASRGGGSSYEQYF. For the CDR3, the DNA is TGTGCCAGCAGAGGGGGGGGAAGCTCCTACGAGCAGTACTTC.